Following are 8 T cell receptor beta chains from one sample sequenced in a study of cytomegalovirus exposure and HLA in healthy donors. PCR used 60 Vbeta primers and 13 Jbeta primers. The protocol was immunoSEQ multiplex PCR, while the TCRdb copy is restricted to in-frame clones and leaves out a portion. The sample contains 250,000 to 350,000 clones, 80% of which appear only once. The sequenced material came from PBMCs. These receptors were taken from a girl aged 2-10 years in good health and CMV-seronegative.

This clone was recorded only once. The rearrangement links TRBV2 to TRBJ1-2; no definite D call. The length of the CDR3 is 14 residues. Germline values: CDR1 SNHLY, CDR2 FYNNEI. V lost 2 bases to trimming and J lost 8 bases, with 15 bases between them. The DNA of the CDR3 is TGTGCCAGCAGTGAATTGGGAGAACTTAGCGGCTACACCTTC. Amino acid sequence: CASSELGELSGYTF. Looking up the rest from reference TRBV2 and TRBJ1-2 gives the full variable domain: EPEVTQTPSHQVTQMGQEVILRCVPISNHLYFYWYRQILGQKVEFLVSFYNNEISEKSEIFDDQFSVERPDGSNFTLKIRSTKLEDSAMYFCASSELGELSGYTFGSGTRLTVV.

Written as DNA, the CDR3 is TGTGCCAGCAGCTTAGCACTAGCGGGTCCGACCTCCTACGAGCAGTACTTC. Residues: CASSLALAGPTSYEQYF. V usage is TRBV7-6 and J usage is TRBJ2-7, with 9 nucleotides matching TRBD2. The ends lost 0 bases at V and 0 bases at J; junction bases unmatched: 6. The CDR3 is 17 amino acids. Germline CDR1 and CDR2: SGHVS and FNYEAQ. The full variable domain, in which reference TRBV7-6 and TRBJ2-7 provide the parts outside the CDR3, is GAGVSQSPRYKVTKRGQDVALRCDPISGHVSLYWYRQALGQGPEFLTYFNYEAQQDKSGLPNDRFSAERPEGSISTLTIQRTEQRDSAMYRCASSLALAGPTSYEQYFGPGTRLTVT.

This clone came up a few times. The chain joins TRBV28 to TRBJ1-1, with D unresolved. CDR1 MDHEN and CDR2 SYDVKM come from the germline V gene. The V and J ends lost 6 bases and 1 base respectively, with 9 bases between them. This CDR3 is built from 13 residues. This CDR3 reads CASRKLANTEAFF. CDR3 in DNA: TGTGCCAGCAGGAAACTTGCGAACACTGAAGCTTTCTTT.

The chain links TRBV6-1 to TRBJ1-2, with D tentatively TRBD1 (5 bases). The CDR3 spans 15 residues. V shed 7 bases and J shed 3 bases, with 18 bases lying between them. Germline-derived CDR1 and CDR2 are MNHNS and SASEGT. CDR3 loop: CASKGDPGRDYGYTF. Here the CDR3 DNA reads TGTGCCAGCAAAGGCGATCCAGGGCGCGACTATGGCTACACCTTC.

The chain links TRBV7-4 to TRBJ2-5; 8 positions agree with TRBD2. After removal of 2 bases from V and 2 bases from J, the junction contained 10 bases not matched to a gene. CDR1 and CDR2 from the germline V gene are SGHVT and SQSDAQ. The CDR3 runs to 17 residues. The CDR3 DNA sequence: TGTGCCAGCAGCTTACATGGGGCCGGGACTAGACAAGAGACCCAGTACTTC. The encoded protein is CASSLHGAGTRQETQYF.

This clone was seen only once. The rearrangement uses TRBV2 and TRBJ2-7; 8 bases are shared with TRBD2. The CDR3 runs to 12 residues. J lost 11 bases, V lost 3 bases, and 6 bases had no gene match. Germline CDR1 and CDR2: SNHLY and FYNNEI. The CDR3 bases are TGTGCCAGCAGTGACTACAAACTAGCGGAGTACTTC. Translating gives CASSDYKLAEYF.

This chain joins TRBV6-6 and TRBJ2-7; 9 bases are shared with TRBD1. CDR1 is MNHNY and CDR2 is SVGAGI in the germline V gene (reference sequence). This CDR3 region has 15 residues. V lost 4 bases, J lost 3 bases, and 7 bases stayed unmatched. CDR3 loop: CASSSPGQGHYEQYF. The CDR3, as DNA: TGTGCCAGCAGTTCACCGGGACAGGGCCACTACGAGCAGTACTTC.

The gene calls are TRBV5-1 and TRBJ2-7, with a tentative D call TRBD2 (6 bases). Trimming stripped 0 bases from V and 3 bases from J, with 19 bases between. CDR3 length: 17 amino acids. Germline CDR1 reads SGHRS; CDR2 reads YFSETQ. The CDR3 DNA is TGCGCCAGCAGCTTGGCCGGGACGGGAGATCGCAGCTACGAGCAGTACTTC. This gives the protein CASSLAGTGDRSYEQYF.